This T cell receptor (beta chain) was sequenced in a study of cytomegalovirus exposure and HLA in healthy donors (dated by TCRdb to about 2017). In the study overall: An earlier analysis of a few hundred of the donors reported 250 to 300 Gb of sequence data and around 120 million unique TCR beta sequences obtained from 150 million to 200 million T cells. Using immunosequencing, the study profiled T cell repertoires from 550 to 750 subjects and related those repertoires to cytomegalovirus serostatus. Around 320 gigabases of sequencing data and 70 million to 85 million unique TCR sequences were included in an early release covering about 700 HLA-typed donors. Every discovery cohort repertoire had been produced on one sequencing platform. Of the 398 genotyped donors, about 80% fell in the genetic ancestry cluster associated with self-reported Caucasian donors. Typing coverage differed by locus: A, B, C, DRB1 and DQB1 were typed in roughly 620-630 donors, DQA1 in approximately 520, DPA1 in 600 to 610, and DPB1 in just under 490. Genome-wide SNP genotypes for about three fifths of the roughly 670 donors were used in a later genetic analysis, which treated that subset as a discovery cohort. Donor age, sex, ethnicity and CMV serostatus were compiled together with the repertoire data. Across approximately 420 genotyped donors of the cohort, an average of roughly 250,000 unique TCR beta nucleotide sequences per donor were sequenced, and roughly 17% of those sequences were non-productive. A later analysis re-analyzed previously published TCR beta repertoires from about 730 donors and added high-resolution HLA genotyping to study TCR occurrence patterns. An earlier analysis of 587 of the donors applied high-throughput TCR beta sequencing to assess whether each TCR beta V gene segment acted as functional or pseudogenic. The aim of the study was to test whether cataloging public T cell receptors could identify signatures of past pathogen exposure. HLA typing covered class I and class II loci at four-digit resolution. In the later analysis, no new phenotypic data were used to find candidate immune exposures; instead, reliance was placed on TCR beta sequences and their occurrence across donors. To predict cytomegalovirus infection status, the study combined high-throughput TCR immunosequencing, statistical association of individual TCRs with disease status, and machine learning. Along with the 666-subject first cohort, a separate validation cohort of 120 different subjects was used. About 5 DR-DQ haplotypes were handled as single units for association and clustering, since linkage in the cohort was strong. The investigation overall reported the following: Compared with the roughly 720-donor mean, donors in an Asian-associated ancestry cluster had fewer N-insertions in productive TCRs, according to a later genetic analysis. Because HLA typing was missing for some donors at each locus, association tests included only the typed subset. A later analysis found that TCR association rates varied across HLA loci, with DRB1 alleles showing the most associated TCRs and HLA-C alleles the fewest. The classifier was reported to diagnose cytomegalovirus status with high specificity and sensitivity in both the original cohort and the validation cohort. Because counts were too low, roughly 16 rarely observed V segments, including chromosome 9 orphons, were left out of the earlier analysis of some 640 of the donors. In a later analysis, some 18,000 TCR beta sequences were associated with specific HLA alleles at a false discovery rate of 0.05. A cluster of highly shared sequence variants was judged likely to represent a technical artifact of the sequencing pipeline. While some public TCRs were present in many individuals, most TCR sequences turned up only very rarely across donors. In the study, 164 TCR beta chains were listed as associated with cytomegalovirus. Because the 87-base-pair reads could not distinguish some IMGT-functional V segments, including TRBV6-2 and TRBV6-3, those segments were excluded. In a later analysis, several top co-occurrence clusters were reported to appear linked to parvovirus B19, influenza, CMV and Epstein-Barr virus. Assigning TCR associations to individual alleles was difficult when HLA alleles, especially DR and DQ, strongly co-occurred. A further reported finding was that TCR beta sequences accurately predicted the HLA-A and HLA-B alleles for most subjects in the first cohort. An association between a missense DCLRE1C variant and V-gene and J-gene trimming of TCR beta chains was found in a later genetic analysis and replicated in an independent cohort. Roughly uniform sequencing depth across donors was assumed in presence/absence analyses, although this assumption may not hold. The cohort was sequenced for TCR beta chains only, and without alpha or paired-chain data the features that could be detected were limited. In vitro tests confirmed that a few of the cytomegalovirus-associated TCR beta chains recognize cytomegalovirus antigens. The authors suggested that the approach could potentially be generalized to other disease states and immunological phenotypes. A later analysis found that most CMV-associated TCR beta chains appeared HLA-restricted, with HLA associations seemingly driven largely by CMV exposure. In an earlier analysis of approximately 590 of the donors, most TCR beta V segments were observed in productive rearrangements about 87% or about 30% of the time, broadly matching IMGT annotations. Immune exposure information for the cohort was limited to CMV serostatus. A later analysis found that HLA-associated TCR beta chains were more clonally expanded and had lower generation probabilities than equally common non-associated chains. Linkage disequilibrium might explain the correlated functional status among segregating V segments, but an unknown experimental factor could not be ruled out.

From the cysteine up to the phenylalanine, the CDR3 has a length of 14 residues. The sequence is cut down to CDR3 DNA, 42 bases in frame from base 1. Trimmed from V: 4 bases; trimmed from J: 3 bases; junction bases lacking a gene match: 5. Via the germline V gene, CDR1 is SGHTA and CDR2 FQGNSA. As regards this clone: It has no known antigen specificity. It has no much larger one-base neighbor in the sample; base qualities were not kept.

Libraries were constructed by the immunoSEQ multiplex PCR assay. The multiplex PCR relied on a mix of 60 forward primers for TCR Vbeta segments and 13 reverse primers for TCR Jbeta segments. The CDR3 region of rearranged TCR beta genes was amplified from genomic DNA with a multiplex PCR assay. On the Illumina HiSeq System, the amplified TCR beta libraries were sequenced as 87-base-pair reads. Processing in the source paper ran as follows. A later analysis counted approximately 74 million unique TCR beta chains across the approximately 700 repertoires, and about 10 million of these chains were shared by at least two donors. A nearest-neighbor algorithm error-corrected the raw reads and collapsed the reads into unique sequences, merging closely related sequences to remove PCR and sequencing errors. CDR3 sequences were aligned to IMGT reference sequences to assign V, D and J gene segments. For a sequence to be retained, a match of at least six nucleotides was required to both a V gene segment and a J gene segment. A rearrangement counted as productive if the CDR3 had no stop codons and remained in frame with V and J, and every other rearrangement counted as non-productive. CDR3 was defined according to IMGT convention as the region running from the second conserved V-encoded cysteine to the conserved J-encoded phenylalanine. The earlier analysis of about 500 of the donors excluded sequences that lacked an unambiguous match to a single V gene segment. An earlier analysis of a few hundred of the donors classified V segments as functional when productive rearrangements were above 56.7% and as segregating when the standard deviation between donors was above 5%. A statistical classification framework was developed to diagnose cytomegalovirus status using the catalog of TCR beta chain sequences. In a later analysis, TCR nucleotide sequences were compared against IMGT/GENE-DB human TR gene sequences so that V and J genes could be assigned. The TCRdist pipeline was used in a later analysis to assign CDR3 sequences and most-parsimonious VDJ recombination scenarios. In a later analysis, each TCR beta chain was defined by its CDR3 amino acid sequence together with its V-gene family, and reads lacking a unique V-gene family were excluded. In a later analysis, a few hundred highly shared, low-generation-probability nucleotide sequences were removed to address suspected cross-contamination and a sequencing artifact. For each public chain, a later analysis derived a clonal expansion index from normalized ranks of inferred template counts within each repertoire. A later analysis computed generation probabilities with a VDJ recombination model fitted to out-of-frame rearrangements, and checked the results against IGoR. A later analysis scored TCR-TCR, TCR-HLA and TCR-CMV co-occurrence with hypergeometric tests, applying a repertoire-size bias correction to TCR pairs. False discovery rates were estimated in a later analysis by permuting HLA or CMV assignments 20 times. In a later analysis, co-occurring TCRs were grouped with DBSCAN, and TCRdist sequence similarity was added when clustering was performed within HLA-allele-positive subsets. Co-occurrence clustering excluded repertoires with fewer than 30,000 or more than 120,000 public chains, plus five with anomalous nucleotide sharing. TCRdb limited this immuneACCESS table to in-frame rearrangements with V and J called. A share of clones is missing; checked studies link under half to unresolved V genes, and the rest is unexplained. Clone size and V and J calls were adopted from that table, with D and trimming inferred from the DNA. Recorded for this sample are more than 110,000 clones; roughly four fifths of them occurred a single time. The top ten clones comprise around 1.4% of the sample.

The cohort was made up of roughly 670 healthy bone marrow donors. At the time of sampling, all cohort members were nominally healthy, though unrecorded immune exposures were likely present. The donor was CMV seronegative and belonged to the group of 352 seronegative cohort members. A peripheral blood sample was collected from each donor, and TCR beta sequencing was performed on peripheral blood mononuclear cells. The Qiagen DNeasy Blood Extraction Kit was used to extract genomic DNA from the blood cell samples. The V gene is TRBV7-2 and the J gene is TRBJ2-5; TRBD1 lines up with 7 middle nucleotides. Sequencing was carried out using PBMCs. This sequence was found in a woman aged 40 to 49 in good health and CMV-seronegative. The base sequence is TGTGCCAGCAGCTCAAACAGGGGAAAAGAGACCCAGTACTTC. The encoded protein is CASSSNRGKETQYF.